Described below is a single T cell receptor beta chain sequence and its context. Its antigen is unknown. It has no much larger one-base neighbor in the sample; base qualities were not kept. Libraries were made using the immunoSEQ multiplex PCR assay. The table was pulled from immuneACCESS by TCRdb, which kept in-frame rearrangements only. Such tables lose some clones; where checked, under half of the loss comes from unresolved V genes, and the rest has no known cause. Here the sample has fewer than 95,000 clones; around 87% occur a single time. The top ten clonotypes cover around 1.3% of the sample. The data stem from a study of control samples from healthy donors and cancer patients (dated by TCRdb to 2018 to 2021). CDR1 MDHEN and CDR2 SYDVKM were looked up in the germline V gene. Measured from the cysteine to the phenylalanine, the CDR3 is 14 residues long. Only the CDR3 DNA is retained, 42 bases long and in frame from the first base. Relative to germline, V is 6 bases shorter and J is 5 bases shorter, with 13 bases between their ends.

This sequence was found in a woman between 50 and 59 years old in good health. The chain links TRBV28 with TRBJ1-4; perhaps TRBD1 is the D gene, with 6 bases matching. The sequencing sample was made of blood. The CDR3 amino acid sequence is: CASRGGSANEKLFF. The DNA sequence reads TGTGCCAGCAGAGGGGGATCGGCGAATGAAAAACTGTTTTTT. The full variable domain, completed from the reference TRBV28 and TRBJ1-4 proteins outside the CDR3, reads DVKVTQSSRYLVKRTGEKVFLECVQDMDHENMFWYRQDPGLGLRLIYFSYDVKMKEKGDIPEGYSVSREKKERFSLILESASTNQTSMYLCASRGGSANEKLFFGSGTQLSVL.